This T cell receptor (beta chain) was captured by sequencing in a study of OX40 agonist ivuxolimab in advanced cancers. For the study at large: People in dose escalation had one of these cancers: hepatocellular carcinoma, melanoma, renal cell or head and neck cancer.

Using immunoSEQ multiplex PCR, the repertoire was profiled, and TCRdb retains in-frame clones only, with some absent. The sample has around 76,000 clones, 85% to 90% seen once; the top ten hold 10% to 15%. This clone was picked up one time. Its specificity is unknown. Whole-study results and caveats: Among the lowest peripheral clonal expansion occurred in 0.1-3.0 mg/kg partial responders. Normalized T-cell clonal expansion was also low in some nonresponders.

This TCR was recovered from an adult with an advanced solid tumor such as melanoma, head and neck, liver or kidney cancer. The sequencing used CD4+ or CD8+ T cells sorted from blood, collected in a trial of the OX40 agonist ivuxolimab.

The CDR3 sequence: CASSPRAETFSNEKLFF. The CDR3 coding sequence is TGTGCCAGCTCACCACGGGCAGAGACCTTCTCAAATGAAAAACTGTTTTTT. The V call is TRBV18, the J call TRBJ1-4; D is undetermined. Germline assignment: CDR1 KGHSH and CDR2 LQKENI. Trimming removed 1 base from V and 5 bases from J, with 17 bases in between. CDR3 length: 17 residues.